This T cell receptor (beta chain) was retrieved from a study of T cell repertoires in cytomegalovirus infection. Study in general: CMV infection and matching HLA type were both indicated by public TCR beta signatures.

There are a few counts of this clonotype. Its antigen is unknown. TCRdb used MiXCR to reprocess the reads, holding one entry per CDR3 protein. Of 60,000 to 80,000 distinct CDR3 sequences in the sample, around 20% are singletons; the top ten hold about 69%. CDR3 length: 15 residues. Germline CDR1 LGHNA, CDR2 YSLEER. V lost 2 bases to trimming and J lost 3 bases; unmatched junction nucleotides: 4. The gene calls are TRBV4-3 and TRBJ2-7; 10 bases fit TRBD1. This receptor was taken from a human donor in good health (CMV status not recorded). Some clones in this sample may be carry-over from other donors' samples. The sequencing here drew on CD8+ T cells from cultured PBMCs, taken from culture after CMV antigen stimulation. This chain's CDR3 is CASSQTTGGYYEQYF. The CDR3 DNA reads TGCGCCAGCAGCCAAACGACAGGGGGCTACTACGAGCAGTACTTC.